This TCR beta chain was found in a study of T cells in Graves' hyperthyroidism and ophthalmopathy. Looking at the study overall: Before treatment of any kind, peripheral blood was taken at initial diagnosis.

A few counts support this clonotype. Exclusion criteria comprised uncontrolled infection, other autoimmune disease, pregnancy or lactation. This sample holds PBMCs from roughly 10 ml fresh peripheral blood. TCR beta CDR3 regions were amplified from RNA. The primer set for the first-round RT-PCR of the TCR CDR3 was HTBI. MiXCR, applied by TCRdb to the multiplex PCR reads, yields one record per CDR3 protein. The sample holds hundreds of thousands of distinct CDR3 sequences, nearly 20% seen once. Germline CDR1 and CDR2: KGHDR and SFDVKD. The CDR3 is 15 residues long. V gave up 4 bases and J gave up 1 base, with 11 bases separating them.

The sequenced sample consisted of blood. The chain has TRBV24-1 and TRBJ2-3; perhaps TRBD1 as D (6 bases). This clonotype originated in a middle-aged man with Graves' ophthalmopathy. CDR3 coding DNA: TGTGCCACCAGTGACGCAGGGGCTGGCACAGATACGCAGTATTTT. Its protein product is CATSDAGAGTDTQYF.